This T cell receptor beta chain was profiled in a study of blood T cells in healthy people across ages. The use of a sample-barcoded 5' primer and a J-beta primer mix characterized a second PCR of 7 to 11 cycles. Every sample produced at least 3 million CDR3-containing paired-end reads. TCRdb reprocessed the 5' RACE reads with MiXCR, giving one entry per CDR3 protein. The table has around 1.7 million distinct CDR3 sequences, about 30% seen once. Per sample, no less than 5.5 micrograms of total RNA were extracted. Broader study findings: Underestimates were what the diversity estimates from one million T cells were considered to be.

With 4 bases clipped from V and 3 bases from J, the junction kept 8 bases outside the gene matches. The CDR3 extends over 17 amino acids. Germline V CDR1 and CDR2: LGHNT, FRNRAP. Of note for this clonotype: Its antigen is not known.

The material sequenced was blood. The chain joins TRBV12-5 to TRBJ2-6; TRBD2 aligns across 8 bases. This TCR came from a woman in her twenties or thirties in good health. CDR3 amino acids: CASGSPGGIGGANVLTF. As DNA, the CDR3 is TGTGCTAGTGGTTCGCCGGGGGGGATCGGTGGGGCCAACGTCCTGACTTTC.